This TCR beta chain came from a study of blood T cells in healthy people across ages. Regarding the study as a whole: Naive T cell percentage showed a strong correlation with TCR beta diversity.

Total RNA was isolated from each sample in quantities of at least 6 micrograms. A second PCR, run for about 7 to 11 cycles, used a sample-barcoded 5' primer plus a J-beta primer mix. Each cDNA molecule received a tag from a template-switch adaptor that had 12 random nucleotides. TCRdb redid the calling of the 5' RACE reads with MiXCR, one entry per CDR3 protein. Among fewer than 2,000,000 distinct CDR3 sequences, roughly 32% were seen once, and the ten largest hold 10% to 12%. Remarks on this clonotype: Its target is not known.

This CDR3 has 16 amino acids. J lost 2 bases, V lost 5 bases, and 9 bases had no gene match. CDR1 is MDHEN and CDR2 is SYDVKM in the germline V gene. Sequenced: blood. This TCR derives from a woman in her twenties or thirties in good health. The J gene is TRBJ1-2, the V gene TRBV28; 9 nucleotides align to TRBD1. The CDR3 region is CASSEPTGGGNYGYTF. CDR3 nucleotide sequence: TGTGCCAGCAGTGAACCGACAGGGGGAGGAAACTATGGCTACACCTTC.